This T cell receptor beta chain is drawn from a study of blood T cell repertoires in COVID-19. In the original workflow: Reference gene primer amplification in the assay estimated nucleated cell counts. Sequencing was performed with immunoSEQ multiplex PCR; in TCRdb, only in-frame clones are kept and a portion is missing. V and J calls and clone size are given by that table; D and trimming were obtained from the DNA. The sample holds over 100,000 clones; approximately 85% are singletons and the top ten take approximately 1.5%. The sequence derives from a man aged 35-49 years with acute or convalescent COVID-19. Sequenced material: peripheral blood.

The CDR3 here is CASSLTGRDTFNGYTF. The CDR3 DNA follows: TGTGCCAGCAGCTTAACGGGCCGGGACACCTTCAATGGCTACACCTTC. This rearrangement joins TRBV7-3 to TRBJ1-2, with a possible D match to TRBD1 (6 bases). V lost 0 bases and J 6 bases, leaving 17 bases between the germline ends. The CDR3 runs to 16 residues. Germline V gives CDR1 SGHTA, CDR2 FQGTGA.